This section outlines one T cell receptor (beta chain) sequence together with its context. Its antigen is not known. PCR involved 60 Vbeta and 13 Jbeta primers. Original methodology: There were about 86 million unique TCR beta chains by a later count, and approximately 12 million of them were shared. The protocol was immunoSEQ multiplex PCR, while the TCRdb copy is restricted to in-frame clones and leaves out a portion. V, J and clone size are those of that table, while D and trimming were read from the DNA. This sample has about 130,000 clones, with roughly two thirds found just once. The source of the sample is a study of cytomegalovirus exposure and HLA in healthy donors. Study-wide points: Prior analysis indicated that the majority of TCR beta V segments exhibited productivity approximately 87% or approximately 30% of the time.

The source of this sequence is a man aged 25-40 years in good health and CMV-seropositive. The sequenced sample consisted of PBMCs.

As DNA, the CDR3 is TGCGCCAGCAGCGCCGGGACTCTCTCCTACAATGAGCAGTTCTTC. Residues: CASSAGTLSYNEQFF. The chain recombines TRBV5-1 with TRBJ2-1, with a possible D match to TRBD2 (6 bases). Trimming took 4 bases from V and 0 from J, leaving 11 bases between them. From germline, CDR1 is SGHRS and CDR2 YFSETQ. The CDR3 loop spans 15 amino acids.